The TCR beta chain described here comes from a study of blood T cell repertoires in COVID-19. Study context: Collection of acute and convalescent COVID-19 samples took place in the United States, Italy and Spain.

Using immunoSEQ multiplex PCR, the repertoire was profiled, and TCRdb retains in-frame clones only, with some absent. The sample has about 90,000 clones; 70% to 90% are singletons. With 6 bases removed from V and 5 bases from J, the gap between germline ends came to 13 bases. This CDR3 region has 13 residues. Germline loops: CDR1 SGHTA, CDR2 FQGNSA. This clone was detected once. V is TRBV7-2 and J is TRBJ1-2; no firm D call. The sequenced sample consisted of peripheral blood. This sequence was found in a man aged 50 to 59 with COVID-19, enrolled during active disease. The CDR3, as DNA: TGTGCCAGCAGTCTGGAGGGTGCTTATGGCTACACCTTC. This gives the protein CASSLEGAYGYTF.